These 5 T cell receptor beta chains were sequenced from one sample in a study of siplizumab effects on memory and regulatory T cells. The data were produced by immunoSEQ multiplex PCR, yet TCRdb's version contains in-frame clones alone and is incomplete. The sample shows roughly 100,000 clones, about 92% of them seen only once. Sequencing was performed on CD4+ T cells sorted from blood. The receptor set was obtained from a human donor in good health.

The CDR3 sequence: CASSLGALFSGNTIYF. In DNA, the CDR3 is TGTGCCAGCAGCTTGGGAGCGTTATTCTCTGGAAACACCATATATTTT. This chain connects TRBV5-5 to TRBJ1-3; D not resolved. The CDR3 loop spans 16 amino acids. The V gene lost 0 bases and the J gene lost 0 bases, with 10 bases spanning the gap. The germline CDR1 and CDR2 sequences are SGHKS and YYEKEE (reference sequence).

The CDR3 region has the DNA TGTGCCAGCAGCTTAGACAGGGTCAATGAGCAGTTCTTC. Encoded protein: CASSLDRVNEQFF. This chain uses TRBV7-3 with TRBJ2-1, with TRBD1 identical over 7 bases. In germline, CDR1 is SGHTA, CDR2 FQGTGA. The CDR3 totals 13 residues. V lost 2 bases and J lost 6; bases outside the gene matches: 1.

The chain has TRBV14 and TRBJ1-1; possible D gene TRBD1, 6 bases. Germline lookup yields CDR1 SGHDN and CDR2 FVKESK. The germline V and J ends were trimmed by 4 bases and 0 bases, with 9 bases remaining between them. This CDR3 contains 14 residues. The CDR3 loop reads CASSPRGLNTEAFF. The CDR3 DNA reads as TGTGCCAGCAGCCCCAGGGGCCTGAACACTGAAGCTTTCTTT.

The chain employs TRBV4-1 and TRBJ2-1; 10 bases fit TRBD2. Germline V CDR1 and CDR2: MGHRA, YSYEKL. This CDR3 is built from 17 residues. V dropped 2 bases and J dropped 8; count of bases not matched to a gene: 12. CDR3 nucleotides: TGCGCCAGCAGCCAAACGCCCGGGACTAGCGCATACCATGAGCAGTTCTTC. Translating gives CASSQTPGTSAYHEQFF.

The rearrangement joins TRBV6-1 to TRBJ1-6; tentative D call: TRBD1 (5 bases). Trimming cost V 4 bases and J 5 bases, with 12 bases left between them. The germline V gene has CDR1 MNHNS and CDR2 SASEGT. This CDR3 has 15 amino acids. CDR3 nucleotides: TGTGCCAGCAGTGGTCAGGGTCTCCATAATTCACCCCTCCACTTT. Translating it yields CASSGQGLHNSPLHF.